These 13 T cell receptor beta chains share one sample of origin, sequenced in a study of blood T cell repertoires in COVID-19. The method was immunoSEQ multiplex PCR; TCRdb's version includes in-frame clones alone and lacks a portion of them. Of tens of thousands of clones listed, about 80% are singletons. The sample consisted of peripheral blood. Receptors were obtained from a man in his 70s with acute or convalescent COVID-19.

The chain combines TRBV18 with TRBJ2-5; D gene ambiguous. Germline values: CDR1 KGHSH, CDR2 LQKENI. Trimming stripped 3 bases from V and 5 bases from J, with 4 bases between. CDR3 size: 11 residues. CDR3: CASSPEETQYF. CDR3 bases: TGTGCCAGCTCACCGGAGGAGACCCAGTACTTC.

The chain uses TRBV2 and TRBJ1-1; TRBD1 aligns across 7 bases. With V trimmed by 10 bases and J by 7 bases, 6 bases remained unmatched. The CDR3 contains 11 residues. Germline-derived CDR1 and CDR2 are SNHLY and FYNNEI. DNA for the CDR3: TGTGCCATTAGCGGGACAGTTGAAGCTTTCTTT. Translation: CAISGTVEAFF.

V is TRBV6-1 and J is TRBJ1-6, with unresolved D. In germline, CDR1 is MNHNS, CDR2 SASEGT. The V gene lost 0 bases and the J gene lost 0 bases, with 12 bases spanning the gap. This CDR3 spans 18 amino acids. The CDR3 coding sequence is TGTGCCAGCAGTGAAGCTTCGATCGGTAGCTCCTATAATTCACCCCTCCACTTT. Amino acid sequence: CASSEASIGSSYNSPLHF.

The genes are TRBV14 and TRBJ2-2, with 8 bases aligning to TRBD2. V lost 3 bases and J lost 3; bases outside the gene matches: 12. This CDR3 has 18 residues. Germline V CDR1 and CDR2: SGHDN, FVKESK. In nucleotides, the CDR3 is TGTGCCAGCAGCCATCCCCTGGGTAGCGGGAAATACACCGGGGAGCTGTTTTTT. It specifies CASSHPLGSGKYTGELFF.

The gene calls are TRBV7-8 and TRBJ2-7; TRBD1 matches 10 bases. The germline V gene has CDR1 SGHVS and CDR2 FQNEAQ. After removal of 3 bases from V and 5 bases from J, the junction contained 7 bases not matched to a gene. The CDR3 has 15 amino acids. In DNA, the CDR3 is TGTGCCAGCAGCTTGGGACAGGGGCGGAGAGACGAGCAGTACTTC. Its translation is CASSLGQGRRDEQYF.

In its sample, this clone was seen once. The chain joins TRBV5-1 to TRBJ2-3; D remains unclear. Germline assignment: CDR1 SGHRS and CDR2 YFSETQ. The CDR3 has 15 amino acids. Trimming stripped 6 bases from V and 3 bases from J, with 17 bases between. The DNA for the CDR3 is TGCGCCAGCAACCCAGACACTGGCTATACAGATACGCAGTATTTT. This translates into CASNPDTGYTDTQYF.

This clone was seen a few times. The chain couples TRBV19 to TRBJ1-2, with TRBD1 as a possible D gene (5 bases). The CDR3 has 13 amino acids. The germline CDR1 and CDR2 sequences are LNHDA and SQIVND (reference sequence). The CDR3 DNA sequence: TGTGCGTCGTGGGGCGAGGTCAACTATGGCTACACCTTC. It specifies CASWGEVNYGYTF.

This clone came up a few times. The CDR3 sequence: CASSTDRGQDQPQHF. The CDR3 DNA reads TGTGCCAGCAGCACGGACAGGGGGCAAGATCAGCCCCAGCATTTT. The rearrangement links TRBV4-2 to TRBJ1-5, with 11 bases that match TRBD1. V shed 5 bases, J shed 5 bases, and the junction held 5 bases outside the gene matches. The CDR3 loop spans 15 amino acids. Germline CDR1 reads LGHNA; CDR2 reads YNFKEQ.

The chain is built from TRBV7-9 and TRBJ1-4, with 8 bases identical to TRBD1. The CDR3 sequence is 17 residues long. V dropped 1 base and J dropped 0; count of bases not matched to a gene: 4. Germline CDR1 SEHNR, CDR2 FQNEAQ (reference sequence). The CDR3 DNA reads TGTGCCAGCAGCTTAGTCGACAGGGGCCCAACTAATGAAAAACTGTTTTTT. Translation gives CASSLVDRGPTNEKLFF.

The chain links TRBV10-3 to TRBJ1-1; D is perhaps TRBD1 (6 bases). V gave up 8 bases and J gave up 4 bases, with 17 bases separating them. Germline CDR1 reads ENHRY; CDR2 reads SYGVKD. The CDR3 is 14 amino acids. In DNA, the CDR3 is TGTGCCATCGCCCAGGGGAGAGGTGGCACTGAAGCTTTCTTT. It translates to CAIAQGRGGTEAFF.

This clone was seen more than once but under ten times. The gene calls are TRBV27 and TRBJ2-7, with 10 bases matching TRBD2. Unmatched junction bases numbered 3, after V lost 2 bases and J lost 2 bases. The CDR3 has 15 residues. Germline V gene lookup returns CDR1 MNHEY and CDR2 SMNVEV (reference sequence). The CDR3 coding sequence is TGTGCCAGCAGTTTAGGGACTAGCGACCCCTACGAGCAGTACTTC. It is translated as CASSLGTSDPYEQYF.

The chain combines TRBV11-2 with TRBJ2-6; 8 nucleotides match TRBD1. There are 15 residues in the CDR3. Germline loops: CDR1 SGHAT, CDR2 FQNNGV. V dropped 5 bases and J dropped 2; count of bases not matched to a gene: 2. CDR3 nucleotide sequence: TGTGCCAGCAGCCGGACAGGGACTGGGGCCAACGTCCTGACTTTC. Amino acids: CASSRTGTGANVLTF.

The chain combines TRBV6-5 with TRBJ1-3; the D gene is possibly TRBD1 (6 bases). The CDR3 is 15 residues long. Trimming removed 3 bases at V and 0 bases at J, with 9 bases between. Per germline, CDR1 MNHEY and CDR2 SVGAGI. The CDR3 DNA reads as TGTGCCAGCAGTTATCGGACAGTCTCTGGAAACACCATATATTTT. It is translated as CASSYRTVSGNTIYF.